The next 27 T cell receptor beta chains were all read from a single sample in a study of blood T cell repertoires in COVID-19. The table came from immunoSEQ multiplex PCR; TCRdb's copy has only in-frame clones and leaves some out. The sample gives more than 300,000 clones, more than 75% of which show up once; more than 1% is in the top ten. Sequencing was done on a sample of PBMCs or T cells enriched from blood (not recorded which). The receptors originated from a young woman who had recovered from COVID-19.

This chain uses TRBV13 with TRBJ2-5, with a possible D match to TRBD2 (6 bases). Germline CDR1 PRHDT, CDR2 FYEKMQ (reference sequence). Trimming pared 5 bases from V and 4 bases from J, leaving 20 bases between. This CDR3 is built from 16 residues. CDR3 residues: CASSPRGSGDVETQYF. Written as DNA, the CDR3 is TGTGCCAGCAGCCCACGGGGGTCGGGGGATGTAGAGACCCAGTACTTC. The full variable domain, completed using reference TRBV13 and TRBJ2-5, is AAGVIQSPRHLIKEKRETATLKCYPIPRHDTVYWYQQGPGQDPQFLISFYEKMQSDKGSIPDRFSAQQFSDYHSELNMSSLELGDSALYFCASSPRGSGDVETQYFGPGTRLLVL.

The CDR3: CSARRDYGYTF. In nucleotides, the CDR3 is TGCAGTGCTAGACGGGACTATGGCTACACCTTC. The chain uses TRBV20-1 and TRBJ1-2, with D hard to call. The CDR3 sequence is 11 residues long. Trimming left V 2 bases short and J 3 bases short, with 4 bases between. Germline lookup yields CDR1 DFQATT and CDR2 SNEGSKA (reference sequence).

The J gene is TRBJ1-2, the V gene TRBV7-8; tentative D call: TRBD1 (5 bases). Germline loops: CDR1 SGHVS, CDR2 FQNEAQ. With 8 bases removed from V and 4 bases from J, the gap between germline ends came to 14 bases. The CDR3 runs to 13 residues. CDR3 nucleotides: TGTGCCAGCTCCACTGGACATCCCTATGGCTACACCTTC. Amino acids: CASSTGHPYGYTF.

The chain carries TRBV7-9 and TRBJ2-2; maybe TRBD1 (6 bases). This CDR3 comprises 17 residues. Germline CDR1 reads SEHNR; CDR2 reads FQNEAQ (reference sequence). The V gene lost 8 bases and the J gene lost 1 base, with 20 bases spanning the gap. CDR3 sequence reads: CASLYFSTGLNTGELFF. In DNA, the CDR3 is TGTGCCAGCTTATACTTCTCGACAGGCCTGAACACCGGGGAGCTGTTTTTT.

The J gene is TRBJ1-1, the V gene TRBV6-5; a possible D gene is TRBD1 (5 bases). Trimming cost V 6 bases and J 3 bases, with 11 bases left between them. Germline V gene sequence: CDR1 MNHEY, CDR2 SVGAGI. The length of the CDR3 is 13 residues. The CDR3 DNA reads TGTGCCAGCAGGGATCCACAGGACACTGAAGCTTTCTTT. It translates to CASRDPQDTEAFF.

The chain links TRBV4-1 to TRBJ2-1; no firm D call. Trimming cost V 1 base and J 4 bases, with 8 bases left between them. The CDR3 sequence is 14 residues long. CDR1 is MGHRA and CDR2 is YSYEKL in the germline V gene. The CDR3 DNA is TGCGCCAGCAGCCAAGGTCCTGCGTACAATGAGCAGTTCTTC. This encodes CASSQGPAYNEQFF.

CDR3 region: CAGSGDPLNEQFF. The CDR3 nucleotides read TGTGCCGGAAGCGGGGACCCGCTCAATGAGCAGTTCTTC. The gene calls are TRBV2 and TRBJ2-1, with 7 bases aligning to TRBD2. This CDR3 is built from 13 residues. V dropped 11 bases and J dropped 6; count of bases not matched to a gene: 10. From germline, CDR1 is SNHLY and CDR2 FYNNEI.

The V call is TRBV3-1 (or the pseudogene TRBV3-2), the J call TRBJ2-2; possibly TRBD1 for D (5 bases). Trimming took 0 bases from V and 2 from J, leaving 10 bases between them. This CDR3 is 16 amino acids long. Germline CDR1 is LGHDT and CDR2 is YNNKEL (reference sequence). The DNA for the CDR3 is TGTGCCAGCAGCCAAGACCAGGGATCAAACACCGGGGAGCTGTTTTTT. Its translation: CASSQDQGSNTGELFF.

This rearrangement joins TRBV7-2 to TRBJ2-7; TRBD1 agrees at 7 bases. The V gene's germline CDR1 is SGHTA and CDR2 FQGNSA. Losses at the gene ends were 6 bases for V and 5 bases for J; bases not matched to a gene: 16. The CDR3 runs to 16 residues. CDR3 coding DNA: TGTGCCAGCAGGTATACCTCCGGGCGAGGGGGCGACGAGCAGTACTTC. Translated, it gives CASRYTSGRGGDEQYF.

The chain has TRBV9 and TRBJ1-2, with 11 bases lining up with TRBD1. The CDR3 runs 16 residues. Germline assignment: CDR1 SGDLS and CDR2 YYNGEE. J gave up 3 bases and V 2 bases, and 6 bases lay outside the gene matches. The CDR3 is CASSVYRDRGYYGYTF. The CDR3 DNA follows: TGTGCCAGCAGCGTCTACCGGGACAGGGGGTACTATGGCTACACCTTC.

This clone was seen only a few times. The chain has TRBV29-1 and TRBJ1-1; D remains ambiguous. Germline V gene data show CDR1 as SQVTM and CDR2 as ANQGSEA. There are 14 residues in the CDR3. The V gene lost 7 bases and the J gene lost 1 base, with 16 bases spanning the gap. As DNA, the CDR3 is TGCAGCGCTGTGGGAGGGAGGAAGAACACTGAAGCTTTCTTT. It translates to CSAVGGRKNTEAFF. Drawing the rest from reference TRBV29-1 and TRBJ1-1, the complete variable domain is SAVISQKPSRDICQRGTSLTIQCQVDSQVTMMFWYRQQPGQSLTLIATANQGSEATYESGFVIDKFPISRPNLTFSTLTVSNMSPEDSSIYLCSAVGGRKNTEAFFGQGTRLTVV.

The gene calls are TRBV7-2 and TRBJ2-3; TRBD2 matches 9 bases. The length of the CDR3 is 17 residues. Germline-derived CDR1 and CDR2 are SGHTA and FQGNSA. V lost 1 base to trimming and J lost 5 bases; unmatched junction nucleotides: 10. DNA for the CDR3: TGTGCCAGCAGCTTAGGAGGTTTCGCTAGCGGGGTAGATACGCAGTATTTT. Amino acids: CASSLGGFASGVDTQYF.

The chain carries TRBV6-5 and TRBJ1-2; D call uncertain. This CDR3 has 12 residues. The V end lost 5 bases, the J end lost 4 bases, and 8 bases lay between the germline ends. CDR1 is MNHEY and CDR2 is SVGAGI in the germline V gene. In nucleotides, the CDR3 is TGTGCCAGCAGTCAATCGGGCTATGGCTACACCTTC. It yields the protein CASSQSGYGYTF.

The chain combines TRBV7-9 with TRBJ2-2, with 7 positions matching TRBD1. Germline V CDR1 and CDR2: SEHNR, FQNEAQ (reference sequence). This CDR3 has 16 amino acids. Trimming removed 5 bases from V and 6 bases from J; junction bases left unmatched: 12. The CDR3 DNA sequence: TGTGCCAGCAGCCCCCAAACAGGGGTTCGCGCCGGGGAGCTGTTTTTT. This translates into CASSPQTGVRAGELFF.

This chain uses TRBV5-3 with TRBJ1-1; 7 nucleotides match TRBD1. TRBV5-3 is treated as an ORF (open reading frame) with a function not yet certain. V trimming: 1 base; J trimming: 1 base; junction bases outside the gene matches: 13. CDR3 length: 18 amino acids. CDR3 DNA: TGTGCCAGAAGCTTGTATACCGACAGGGTTTTTGGGAACACTGAAGCTTTCTTT. Encoded protein: CARSLYTDRVFGNTEAFF.

The chain combines TRBV7-9 with TRBJ1-2; no clear D. Per the germline V gene, CDR1 is SEHNR and CDR2 is FQNEAQ (reference sequence). The V end lost 1 base, the J end lost 6 bases, and 12 bases lay between the germline ends. There are 14 residues in the CDR3. The chain's CDR3 is CASSLGGDQDGYTF. The CDR3 bases are TGTGCCAGCAGCTTAGGGGGAGATCAGGATGGCTACACCTTC.

Concerning this clone: Distinct nucleotide sequences in the sample also encode this CDR3. The rearrangement uses TRBV12-3 or TRBV12-4 and TRBJ2-7; D unresolved. Trimming removed 6 bases from V and 1 base from J, with 4 bases in between. There are 11 residues in the CDR3. The CDR3 nucleotides are TGTGCCAGCAGCCAATCCTACGAGCAGTACTTC. Amino acids: CASSQSYEQYF.

The chain joins TRBV4-3 to TRBJ1-5; possibly TRBD1 for D (5 bases). This CDR3 has 15 residues. The V and J ends lost 0 bases and 3 bases respectively, with 9 bases between them. Germline loops: CDR1 LGHNA, CDR2 YSLEER. The CDR3 nucleotides read TGCGCCAGCAGCCAAGATCGACAGTCCAATCAGCCCCAGCATTTT. It encodes CASSQDRQSNQPQHF.

V gene TRBV4-3 combines with J gene TRBJ2-2; 8 bases line up with TRBD2. The J segment lost 4 bases and the V segment lost 0 bases, leaving 4 bases of the junction unmatched. The germline gives CDR1 LGHNA, CDR2 YSLEER. CDR3 size: 16 residues. CDR3 nucleotides: TGCGCCAGCAGCCAAGATCCGGGGGGGCCCACCGGGGAGCTGTTTTTT. Its protein is CASSQDPGGPTGELFF.

The chain's CDR3 is CTSSQHPGLASNIQYF. The CDR3 DNA reads TGCACCAGCAGCCAACACCCGGGACTAGCCTCAAACATTCAGTACTTC. This chain connects TRBV1 to TRBJ2-4; the table gives TRBD2 as D, unverified against the DNA. TRBV1 is reported as a pseudogene. This CDR3 has 16 residues.

The chain recombines TRBV7-3 with TRBJ1-1, with a possible D match to TRBD1 (6 bases). There are 15 residues in the CDR3. Germline values: CDR1 SGHTA, CDR2 FQGTGA. Trimming removed 4 bases at V and 0 bases at J, with 12 bases between. The CDR3 DNA follows: TGTGCCAGCAGCTCGTCCACAGGGCTGAACACTGAAGCTTTCTTT. Its protein product is CASSSSTGLNTEAFF.

This chain links TRBV5-1 with TRBJ2-5; 9 nucleotides agree with TRBD2. Germline V gives CDR1 SGHRS, CDR2 YFSETQ. The CDR3 contains 16 residues. Germline trimming cut 0 bases from V and 1 base from J; bases unmatched to any gene: 4. The CDR3 reads CASSLGPSGAQETQYF. The CDR3 DNA follows: TGCGCCAGCAGCTTGGGGCCTAGCGGGGCCCAAGAGACCCAGTACTTC.

This clone turned up a few times. The chain recombines TRBV7-3 with TRBJ1-1; 7 bases are a match to TRBD1. The CDR3 has 15 amino acids. The germline CDR1 and CDR2 sequences are SGHTA and FQGTGA. V lost 1 base to trimming and J lost 5 bases; unmatched junction nucleotides: 7. CDR3 protein: CASSLNKGARTEAFF. The CDR3 DNA reads as TGTGCCAGCAGCTTAAATAAGGGGGCGAGGACTGAAGCTTTCTTT.

The chain couples TRBV9 to TRBJ2-2; TRBD2 matches 8 bases. The CDR3 is 18 amino acids. J gave up 1 base and V 0 bases, and 8 bases lay outside the gene matches. Germline values: CDR1 SGDLS, CDR2 YYNGEE. The CDR3 DNA sequence: TGTGCCAGCAGCGTAGCTTGGACAGCGGGGGTGAACACCGGGGAGCTGTTTTTT. Translated: CASSVAWTAGVNTGELFF.

The rearrangement uses TRBV3-1 (or the pseudogene TRBV3-2) and TRBJ1-4, with 7 bases identical to TRBD1. In germline, CDR1 is LGHDT, CDR2 YNNKEL (reference sequence). The CDR3 runs 18 residues. Trimming took 4 bases from V and 0 from J; bases not matched to a gene: 11. Written as DNA, the CDR3 is TGTGCCAGCAGCCCGTCTGGGACAGTATATGCAACTAATGAAAAACTGTTTTTT. Its translation is CASSPSGTVYATNEKLFF.

The V gene is TRBV7-6, the J gene TRBJ2-5; 15 nucleotides agree with TRBD2. In germline, CDR1 is SGHVS, CDR2 FNYEAQ. V gave up 5 bases and J gave up 4 bases; unmatched junction bases: 2. This CDR3 region has 15 residues. In DNA form, the CDR3 reads TGTGCCAGCAGCATGGGACTAGCGGGGGGAGAGACCCAGTACTTC. Amino acid sequence: CASSMGLAGGETQYF. Full variable domain (outside the CDR3, taken from reference TRBV7-6 and TRBJ2-5): GAGVSQSPRYKVTKRGQDVALRCDPISGHVSLYWYRQALGQGPEFLTYFNYEAQQDKSGLPNDRFSAERPEGSISTLTIQRTEQRDSAMYRCASSMGLAGGETQYFGPGTRLLVL.

CDR3 bases: TGTGCCACCAGCAGCCCGGGGGTGAACACTGAAGCTTTCTTT. Its protein is CATSSPGVNTEAFF. J is TRBJ1-1 and V is TRBV15, with a possible D match to TRBD1 (5 bases). V lost 3 bases and J 0 bases, leaving 8 bases between the germline ends. CDR3 length: 14 residues. CDR1 is LNHNV, CDR2 YYDKDF, per germline (reference sequence).